A single sample is the source of the 2 T cell receptor beta chains below, sequenced in a study of shared clonotypes between healthy human individuals. Clones were sequenced by immunoSEQ multiplex PCR, and TCRdb holds only the in-frame ones, with some missing. This table has hundreds of thousands of clones, 95% to 97% appearing once. The sample was naive CD4+ T cells sorted from blood. The subset denotes: CD45RA+ positively selected. The receptor set was obtained from a woman aged 25 to 39 in good health.

Concerning this clone: The DNA is omitted, as the CDR3 cannot be located on it reliably, and the CDR3 follows TCRdb's listing. The chain joins TRBV30 to TRBJ1-1. A total of 11 residues make up the CDR3, ends included. The germline V gene has CDR1 GTSNPN and CDR2 SVGIG (reference sequence). This chain's CDR3 is CAWSAVLGAFF.

The chain uses TRBV18 and TRBJ2-5, with 8 nucleotides matching TRBD2. Trimming at V came to 2 bases and at J to 5 bases, leaving 7 bases not matched to a gene. The CDR3 covers 15 residues. Germline-derived CDR1 and CDR2 are KGHSH and LQKENI. CDR3 bases: TGTGCCAGCTCACCAGAGGGACTAGGAGTGGAGACCCAGTACTTC. This gives the protein CASSPEGLGVETQYF.